This passage covers 22 T cell receptor beta chains from one sample sequenced in a study of T-cell reconstitution after alpha-beta-depleted transplantation in children. It was with unique molecular identifiers that the TCRbeta library was prepared. Each CDR3 protein gets one entry after TCRdb re-called the PCR reads with MiXCR. The data contain 60,000 to 80,000 distinct CDR3 sequences, more than 5.5% of them singletons. Here the sequenced sample was PBMCs from the stem cell graft donor, taken from the stem cell graft. The origin of the receptors is a human donor who donated a stem cell graft to a child with acute lymphoblastic leukemia.

In its sample, this clonotype was seen many times. V usage is TRBV9 and J usage is TRBJ1-6, with unresolved D. V was shortened by 3 bases and J by 8 bases, with 18 bases between the two germline ends. The CDR3 extends over 16 amino acids. CDR1 is SGDLS, CDR2 YYNGEE, per germline. This CDR3 is CASSASSAGLDSPLHF. DNA for the CDR3: TGTGCCAGCAGCGCGAGCAGTGCCGGGCTTGATTCACCCCTCCACTTT.

This clonotype has at least ten counts. The chain links TRBV6-5 to TRBJ1-3, with 7 bases lining up with TRBD1. V was pared by 4 bases and J by 2 bases, with 5 bases of the junction left unmatched. This CDR3 is built from 15 residues. The germline CDR1 and CDR2 sequences are MNHEY and SVGAGI. CDR3 bases: TGTGCCAGCAGTTCGACAGGGAGGACTGGAAACACCATATATTTT. This gives the protein CASSSTGRTGNTIYF.

This clonotype was picked up many times. The chain couples TRBV25-1 to TRBJ2-1, with D maybe TRBD1 (6 bases). Trimming left V 6 bases short and J 6 bases short, with 12 bases between. The CDR3 covers 13 residues. CDR1 and CDR2 from the germline V gene are MGHDK and SYGVNS. CDR3 bases: TGTGCCAGCAGCCCTGACAGGAGCAATGAGCAGTTCTTC. It specifies CASSPDRSNEQFF.

This clonotype was seen many times. V and J are TRBV5-1 and TRBJ2-7; a possible D gene is TRBD2 (6 bases). Germline CDR1 is SGHRS and CDR2 is YFSETQ. This CDR3 region has 15 residues. The V gene lost 4 bases and the J gene lost 7 bases, with 21 bases spanning the gap. The CDR3 sequence is CASSPSEGHLGEQYF. Here the CDR3 DNA reads TGCGCCAGCAGCCCCTCGGAGGGGCATTTGGGGGAGCAGTACTTC.

This sequence joins TRBV19 and TRBJ2-2; D unresolved. Per the germline V gene, CDR1 is LNHDA and CDR2 is SQIVND (reference sequence). This CDR3 is 14 amino acids long. V was pared by 6 bases and J by 0 bases, with 8 bases between. The CDR3 spells CASSGPPNTGELFF. In nucleotides, the CDR3 is TGTGCCAGTAGCGGCCCACCGAACACCGGGGAGCTGTTTTTT.

This clonotype was recorded many times. J is TRBJ2-5 and V is TRBV28, with TRBD2 matching over 8 bases. V lost 5 bases, J lost 0 bases, and 8 bases stayed unmatched. CDR1 is MDHEN, CDR2 SYDVKM, per germline. This CDR3 is built from 16 residues. Here the CDR3 DNA reads TGTGCCAGCAGTAATGGGGGGACTAGAGACCAAGAGACCCAGTACTTC. Translation: CASSNGGTRDQETQYF.

This clonotype was seen at least ten times. The chain recombines TRBV20-1 with TRBJ1-6; 7 bases agree with TRBD1. The V and J ends lost 0 bases and 5 bases, in that order; junction bases with no gene match: 7. The germline V gene has CDR1 DFQATT and CDR2 SNEGSKA (reference sequence). CDR3 length: 16 amino acids. CDR3 residues: CSARDPSTGDNSPLHF. The DNA of the CDR3 is TGCAGTGCTAGAGATCCTAGTACAGGGGATAATTCACCCCTCCACTTT.

This clonotype came up many times. The chain combines TRBV10-3 with TRBJ2-7; tentatively, D is TRBD1 (7 bases). V was pared by 3 bases and J by 6 bases, with 18 bases between. Germline-derived CDR1 and CDR2 are ENHRY and SYGVKD. The CDR3 has 15 residues. The DNA for the CDR3 is TGTGCCATCAGTGACCTTCCAGGGGGGACCGGCGAGCAGTACTTC. Its translation is CAISDLPGGTGEQYF.

This clonotype was recorded a few times. This chain uses TRBV14 with TRBJ2-2; D is unresolved. The V gene lost 4 bases and the J gene lost 0 bases, with 9 bases spanning the gap. The CDR3 length is 15 residues. Germline V gene sequence: CDR1 SGHDN, CDR2 FVKESK. The CDR3 here is CASSRFASNTGELFF. The CDR3, as DNA: TGTGCCAGCAGCCGGTTTGCGTCGAACACCGGGGAGCTGTTTTTT.

This clonotype was seen ten or more times. The rearrangement joins TRBV12-3 or TRBV12-4 to TRBJ2-3, with 10 bases lining up with TRBD2. V lost 1 base and J lost 3; bases outside the gene matches: 10. The CDR3 runs to 18 residues. The CDR3 reads CASSLGFGSGRNTDTQYF. The DNA for the CDR3 is TGTGCCAGCAGTTTAGGTTTCGGTAGCGGGAGGAATACAGATACGCAGTATTTT.

This clonotype has at least ten counts. V usage is TRBV6-5 and J usage is TRBJ2-6; D gene uncertain. This CDR3 is built from 18 residues. V was cut by 0 bases and J by 2 bases, with 14 bases left in between. Looked up from germline, CDR1 is MNHEY and CDR2 is SVGAGI. CDR3 in DNA: TGTGCCAGCAGTTACTCGAGGCAGAGTTGGCCTGGGGCCAACGTCCTGACTTTC. Translated: CASSYSRQSWPGANVLTF.

In this sample, this clonotype turned up many times. The chain is built from TRBV20-1 and TRBJ1-2; D is unresolved. The CDR3 extends over 13 amino acids. CDR1 and CDR2 from the germline V gene are DFQATT and SNEGSKA (reference sequence). V was shortened by 4 bases and J by 5 bases, with 14 bases between the two germline ends. CDR3 amino acids: CSAIPPGEYGYTF. Written as DNA, the CDR3 is TGCAGTGCTATTCCCCCAGGCGAATATGGCTACACCTTC.

This clonotype was detected many times. V gene TRBV29-1 combines with J gene TRBJ2-7; D remains ambiguous. V was cut by 5 bases and J by 7 bases, with 9 bases left in between. Looked up from germline, CDR1 is SQVTM and CDR2 is ANQGSEA. The CDR3 is 10 amino acids. CDR3 coding DNA: TGCAGCGTTTGGGATTATGAGCAGTACTTC. This sequence encodes CSVWDYEQYF.

The table lists this clonotype with many counts. The chain is built from TRBV12-3 or TRBV12-4 and TRBJ2-3; possible D gene TRBD2, 5 bases. The CDR3 has 15 residues. The V gene lost 5 bases and the J gene lost 2 bases, with 14 bases spanning the gap. The chain's CDR3 is CASSDTGIPTDTQYF. CDR3 sequence (DNA): TGTGCCAGCAGTGATACCGGGATACCCACAGATACGCAGTATTTT.

This clonotype was counted only a few times. The J gene is TRBJ1-5, the V gene TRBV6-1; 9 nucleotides align to TRBD1. The CDR3 has 15 amino acids. Trimming cost V 7 bases and J 3 bases; bases outside gene matches: 7. CDR1 MNHNS and CDR2 SASEGT come from the germline V gene. CDR3 residues: CASILTGGYNQPQHF. CDR3 nucleotides: TGTGCCAGCATATTAACAGGGGGCTACAATCAGCCCCAGCATTTT.

This clonotype appeared many times. The rearrangement joins TRBV7-9 to TRBJ2-7, with D unresolved. Germline lookup yields CDR1 SEHNR and CDR2 FQNEAQ (reference sequence). CDR3 length: 14 amino acids. The ends were cut back, 8 bases at V and 7 bases at J, with 21 bases in the middle. The CDR3, as DNA: TGTGCCAGCGCAGAGTCGGCAATCTATGGGGAGCAGTACTTC. Its translation is CASAESAIYGEQYF. Complete variable domain (other parts from reference TRBV7-9 and TRBJ2-7): DTGVSQNPRHKITKRGQNVTFRCDPISEHNRLYWYRQTLGQGPEFLTYFQNEAQLEKSRLLSDRFSAERPKGSFSTLEIQRTEQGDSAMYLCASAESAIYGEQYFGPGTRLTVT.

This clonotype has just a few counts. The V gene is TRBV25-1, the J gene TRBJ2-7; D ambiguous. Germline CDR1 MGHDK, CDR2 SYGVNS. Trimming removed 3 bases from V and 6 bases from J, with 15 bases in between. The CDR3 contains 14 residues. The CDR3 region is CASSEKTSSGEQYF. The CDR3 DNA reads as TGTGCCAGCAGTGAGAAGACCAGCTCCGGCGAGCAGTACTTC.

This clonotype appeared many times. CDR3 sequence: CASSPRDYNEQFF. The CDR3 coding sequence is TGTGCCAGCAGCCCGAGGGATTACAATGAGCAGTTCTTC. V is TRBV7-2 and J is TRBJ2-1, with a weak D call TRBD2 (5 bases). Trimming took 5 bases from V and 4 from J, leaving 9 bases between them. The length of the CDR3 is 13 residues. The germline V gene encodes CDR1 SGHTA and CDR2 FQGNSA.

This clonotype turned up a few times. This rearrangement joins TRBV21-1 to TRBJ1-5; the table calls TRBD1, which could not be checked here. TRBV21-1 is designated a pseudogene. The CDR3 loop spans 17 amino acids. CDR3 bases: TGTGCCAGCAGCAAAAGCAAGAAAGACAGATCCAATCAGCCCCAGCATTTT. Its translation: CASSKSKKDRSNQPQHF.

A few counts support this clonotype. The chain employs TRBV10-3 and TRBJ2-7, with D maybe TRBD2 (5 bases). The CDR3 is 14 amino acids. Germline lookup yields CDR1 ENHRY and CDR2 SYGVKD. Deletions cut 5 bases from V and 7 bases from J, with 18 bases between. The DNA of the CDR3 is TGTGCCATCAGTCCGGACTCATCGCGCTATGAGCAGTACTTC. Translating gives CAISPDSSRYEQYF.

This clonotype came up many times. This sequence joins TRBV29-1 and TRBJ2-7; 7 nucleotides align to TRBD1. With 4 bases clipped from V and 1 base from J, the junction kept 4 bases outside the gene matches. Germline loops: CDR1 SQVTM, CDR2 ANQGSEA. This CDR3 is built from 13 residues. This CDR3 reads CSVVGDSSYEQYF. Written as DNA, the CDR3 is TGCAGCGTTGTAGGGGACAGTTCCTACGAGCAGTACTTC.

This clonotype was seen ten or more times. V usage is TRBV29-1 and J usage is TRBJ1-2; 8 bases align to TRBD1. This CDR3 comprises 14 residues. The J segment lost 7 bases and the V segment lost 6 bases, leaving 13 bases of the junction unmatched. The V gene's germline CDR1 is SQVTM and CDR2 ANQGSEA. CDR3 sequence (DNA): TGCAGCGTCCCCGACAGGGGCGCCTATAGTGGCTACACCTTC. Amino acid sequence: CSVPDRGAYSGYTF.